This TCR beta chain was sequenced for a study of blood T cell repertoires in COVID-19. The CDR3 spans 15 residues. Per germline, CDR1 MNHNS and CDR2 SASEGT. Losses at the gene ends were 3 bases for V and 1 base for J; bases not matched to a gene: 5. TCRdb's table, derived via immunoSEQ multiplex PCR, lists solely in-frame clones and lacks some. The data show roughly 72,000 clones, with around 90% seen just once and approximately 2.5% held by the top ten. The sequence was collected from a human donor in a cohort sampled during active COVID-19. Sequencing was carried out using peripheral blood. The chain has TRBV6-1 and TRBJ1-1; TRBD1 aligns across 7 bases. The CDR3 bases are TGTGCCAGCAGTGATGCCGGGACAGCGAACACTGAAGCTTTCTTT. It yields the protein CASSDAGTANTEAFF.